The 30 T cell receptor beta chains given below trace back to one sample, sequenced in a study of T cells in Graves' hyperthyroidism and ophthalmopathy. RNA transcripts provided the source from which TCR beta CDR3 regions were amplified. The TCR CDR3 was amplified in a first-round RT-PCR using the HTBI primer set. Each CDR3 protein is one row after TCRdb ran MiXCR on the multiplex PCR reads. This table has 250,000 to 350,000 distinct CDR3 sequences, over 15% appearing once. Sample: blood. These TCRs come from a woman aged 55 to 70 with Graves' ophthalmopathy.

This clonotype was recorded at least ten times. The chain employs TRBV12-3 or TRBV12-4 and TRBJ1-6; D might be TRBD1 (6 bases). The CDR3 runs 14 residues. Between the trimmed V and J ends, which lost 6 bases and 7 bases, there was a span of 13 bases. CDR3 protein: CASRGDNPNSPLHF. The CDR3 DNA is TGTGCCAGCAGAGGGGACAATCCAAATTCACCCCTCCACTTT.

This chain uses TRBV11-2 with TRBJ2-3; TRBD2 aligns across 13 bases. Germline CDR1 is SGHAT and CDR2 is FQNNGV. The junction had 6 bases not matched to a gene; V was cut back by 5 bases and J by 1 base. The CDR3 is 17 amino acids. CDR3 DNA sequence: TGTGCCAGCAGCCCAGGGACTAGCGGGGTTCGCACAGATACGCAGTATTTT. Its protein product is CASSPGTSGVRTDTQYF.

In this sample, this clonotype turned up a few times. One end of the junction fails to match germline, which may point to a read error. This chain connects TRBV27 to TRBJ1-2, with 12 bases lining up with TRBD1. Germline CDR1 reads MNHEY; CDR2 reads SMNVEV (reference sequence). There are 13 residues in the CDR3. Here the CDR3 reads CASSLRGTGGFTF. DNA of the CDR3: TGTGCCAGCAGTTTAAGGGGGACAGGGGGCTTCACCTTC.

As concerns this clonotype: With a much larger clone just one base away, this may be a read error. The chain links TRBV15 to TRBJ1-2, with 9 bases that match TRBD1. Looked up from germline, CDR1 is LNHNV and CDR2 is YYDKDF (reference sequence). The CDR3 covers 17 residues. Trimming cost V 1 base and J 7 bases; bases outside gene matches: 13. The chain's CDR3 is CATSRAGTGSIDCGYTF. The CDR3 region has the DNA TGTGCCACCAGCAGAGCCGGGACAGGGAGTATCGACTGTGGCTACACCTTC.

In its sample, this clonotype was seen many times. The chain has TRBV6-2 or TRBV6-3 and TRBJ2-1; 12 positions agree with TRBD2. Germline CDR1 MNHEY, CDR2 SVGEGT. V lost 10 bases and J lost 9; bases outside the gene matches: 13. The CDR3 contains 15 residues. The CDR3 is CATTTSGRPGGEQFF. The CDR3 region has the DNA TGTGCCACCACGACTAGCGGGAGACCTGGAGGTGAGCAGTTCTTC.

This clonotype was seen repeatedly, ten times or more. The rearrangement uses TRBV20-1 and TRBJ1-5; no definite D call. The V end lost 3 bases, the J end lost 3 bases, and 12 bases lay between the germline ends. CDR3 length equals 14 residues. Germline values: CDR1 DFQATT, CDR2 SNEGSKA (reference sequence). This CDR3 is CSASTAQINQPQHF. The DNA for the CDR3 is TGCAGTGCTAGTACTGCCCAGATCAATCAGCCCCAGCATTTT.

This clonotype was recorded many times. This chain connects TRBV28 to TRBJ1-1; TRBD1 is a possible D gene (5 bases). CDR3 length equals 12 residues. V was clipped by 6 bases and J by 7 bases, with 12 bases between them. The germline V gene encodes CDR1 MDHEN and CDR2 SYDVKM. The DNA for the CDR3 is TGTGCCAGCAGACCCGGGACGCATGAAGCTTTCTTT. This codes for CASRPGTHEAFF.

This clonotype was picked up a small number of times. The chain combines TRBV4-1 with TRBJ1-2; TRBD1 aligns across 12 bases. Unmatched junction bases numbered 9, after V lost 7 bases and J lost 0 bases. The CDR3 runs to 17 residues. Germline V gene lookup returns CDR1 MGHRA and CDR2 YSYEKL. CDR3 nucleotide sequence: TGCGCCAGCAACTTACCGGGACAGGGGGCAGCTAACTATGGCTACACCTTC. As protein: CASNLPGQGAANYGYTF.

This CDR3 is CASSPGWGGDSPLHF. The CDR3 coding sequence is TGTGCCAGCTCACCGGGCTGGGGGGGGGACTCACCCCTCCACTTT. The chain is built from TRBV18 and TRBJ1-6; maybe TRBD1 (5 bases). Trimming cost V 3 bases and J 10 bases, with 16 bases left between them. From germline, CDR1 is KGHSH and CDR2 LQKENI. The CDR3 is 15 amino acids.

The chain is built from TRBV12-3 or TRBV12-4 and TRBJ2-5; TRBD2 aligns across 9 bases. This CDR3 has 18 amino acids. V lost 6 bases, J lost 4 bases, and 18 bases stayed unmatched. The CDR3 DNA follows: TGTGCCAGCAGACCTAGACATTTCGGTAGCGGGGGACGAGAGACCCAGTACTTC. Amino acid sequence: CASRPRHFGSGGRETQYF.

This clonotype was counted a few times. This chain joins TRBV9 and TRBJ2-2, with 11 bases lining up with TRBD1. The germline V gene has CDR1 SGDLS and CDR2 YYNGEE. The V and J ends lost 0 bases and 1 base, in that order; junction bases with no gene match: 2. This CDR3 has 17 residues. CDR3 protein: CASSVGTGGRNTGELFF. The DNA of the CDR3 is TGTGCCAGCAGCGTAGGGACAGGGGGCCGGAACACCGGGGAGCTGTTTTTT. The variable domain in full, with the rest retrieved from reference TRBV9 and TRBJ2-2, is DSGVTQTPKHLITATGQRVTLRCSPRSGDLSVYWYQQSLDQGLQFLIQYYNGEERAKGNILERFSAQQFPDLHSELNLSSLELGDSALYFCASSVGTGGRNTGELFFGEGSRLTVL.

The rearrangement joins TRBV7-9 to TRBJ2-5, with 7 bases matching TRBD2. Germline values: CDR1 SEHNR, CDR2 FQNEAQ (reference sequence). Losses at the gene ends were 5 bases for V and 3 bases for J; bases not matched to a gene: 6. This CDR3 has 14 amino acids. In nucleotides, the CDR3 is TGTGCCAGCAGCACTTTTCTAGCGGAAGAGACCCAGTACTTC. This translates into CASSTFLAEETQYF. The full variable domain, its missing parts supplied by reference TRBV7-9 and TRBJ2-5, is DTGVSQNPRHKITKRGQNVTFRCDPISEHNRLYWYRQTLGQGPEFLTYFQNEAQLEKSRLLSDRFSAERPKGSFSTLEIQRTEQGDSAMYLCASSTFLAEETQYFGPGTRLLVL.

The table lists this clonotype with a few counts. This rearrangement joins TRBV9 to TRBJ1-3, with TRBD1 matching 8 bases. CDR3 length: 16 residues. In germline, CDR1 is SGDLS, CDR2 YYNGEE. Germline trimming cut 4 bases from V and 2 bases from J; bases unmatched to any gene: 8. The CDR3 sequence is CASSPWSGGAGNTIYF. The CDR3 DNA reads as TGTGCCAGCAGCCCCTGGTCAGGGGGCGCTGGAAACACCATATATTTT.

This clonotype was counted ten times or more. V usage is TRBV7-2 and J usage is TRBJ2-3, with 8 bases fitting TRBD1. The V gene's germline CDR1 is SGHTA and CDR2 FQGNSA. The CDR3 spans 16 residues. The trim removed 3 bases at V and 8 bases at J, leaving 13 bases unmatched. The CDR3 region has the DNA TGTGCCAGCAGCTTTGCAGGGGGCGGTTCAATGAGTACGCAGTATTTT. It translates to CASSFAGGGSMSTQYF.

This clonotype was recorded a few times. The rearrangement joins TRBV19 to TRBJ2-7; TRBD2 matches at 13 bases. This CDR3 is 18 amino acids long. CDR1 LNHDA and CDR2 SQIVND come from the germline V gene (reference sequence). V lost 1 base to trimming and J lost 6 bases; unmatched junction nucleotides: 12. The CDR3 loop is CASSIGPPTSGRAGEQYF. DNA of the CDR3: TGTGCCAGTAGTATAGGCCCTCCAACTAGCGGGAGGGCCGGCGAGCAGTACTTC.

V is TRBV20-1 and J is TRBJ1-2; D remains ambiguous. This CDR3 contains 16 residues. Per the germline V gene, CDR1 is DFQATT and CDR2 is SNEGSKA (reference sequence). V gave up 2 bases and J gave up 0 bases, with 16 bases separating them. The CDR3 DNA reads TGCAGTGCTAGACCACCCCATCTCCCGGCTAACTATGGCTACACCTTC. It codes for CSARPPHLPANYGYTF.

At least ten counts were recorded for this clonotype. This chain joins TRBV7-2 and TRBJ1-2, with 7 bases that match TRBD1. CDR1 is SGHTA and CDR2 is FQGNSA in the germline V gene. There are 14 residues in the CDR3. With V trimmed by 5 bases and J by 4 bases, 7 bases remained unmatched. The CDR3 nucleotides are TGTGCCAGCAGCACAAACAGGGGAGGCTATGGCTACACCTTC. This gives the protein CASSTNRGGYGYTF.

In DNA form, the CDR3 reads TGTGCCAGCAGACAGGGGTGGTCTAGCGGGGGGAGAGGGACCCAGTACTTC. Translation gives CASRQGWSSGGRGTQYF. This chain connects TRBV6-1 to TRBJ2-5, with 11 positions matching TRBD2. J gave up 7 bases and V 6 bases, and 16 bases lay outside the gene matches. This CDR3 contains 17 residues. Germline values: CDR1 MNHNS, CDR2 SASEGT.

The chain combines TRBV18 with TRBJ2-7, with 9 bases lining up with TRBD2. Germline-derived CDR1 and CDR2 are KGHSH and LQKENI. Losses at the gene ends were 3 bases for V and 5 bases for J; bases not matched to a gene: 11. The CDR3 covers 16 residues. This CDR3 is CASSPLAGAVRNEQYF. Written as DNA, the CDR3 is TGTGCCAGCTCACCTTTAGCGGGGGCCGTCCGGAACGAGCAGTACTTC.

This clonotype was recorded at least ten times. This chain uses TRBV20-1 with TRBJ1-6; 7 positions agree with TRBD1. CDR3 size: 14 residues. Germline CDR1 DFQATT, CDR2 SNEGSKA (reference sequence). J gave up 3 bases and V 5 bases, and 4 bases lay outside the gene matches. The CDR3 is CSAVTGNYNSPLHF. The CDR3 bases are TGCAGTGCTGTGACAGGGAACTATAATTCACCCCTCCACTTT.

The rearrangement links TRBV5-4 to TRBJ2-7; TRBD1 is a possible D gene (6 bases). This CDR3 comprises 17 residues. V was shortened by 4 bases and J by 2 bases, with 22 bases between the two germline ends. Per germline, CDR1 SGHNT and CDR2 YYREEE (reference sequence). The DNA of the CDR3 is TGTGCCAGCAGCCCGGACCCCCAAGGACAGAGACCCTACGAGCAGTACTTC. This translates into CASSPDPQGQRPYEQYF.

The V call is TRBV6-9, the J call TRBJ1-1; D uncertain. The CDR3 covers 13 residues. From germline, CDR1 is MNHGY and CDR2 SVAAGI. V was clipped by 2 bases and J by 4 bases, with 8 bases between them. The CDR3 region has the DNA TGTGCCAGCAGTTATACCCCTGGCACTGAAGCTTTCTTT. It codes for CASSYTPGTEAFF.

The CDR3 is CASSPAGGYYNEQFF. The CDR3 DNA follows: TGCGCCAGCAGCCCAGCAGGAGGATATTACAATGAGCAGTTCTTC. The gene calls are TRBV5-1 and TRBJ2-1, with D perhaps TRBD2 (5 bases). Germline V gene data show CDR1 as SGHRS and CDR2 as YFSETQ. V shed 4 bases and J shed 4 bases, with 15 bases lying between them. This CDR3 comprises 15 residues.

This chain links TRBV10-3 with TRBJ1-2, with no clear D. The V gene lost 0 bases and the J gene lost 0 bases, with 11 bases spanning the gap. Per germline, CDR1 ENHRY and CDR2 SYGVKD. CDR3 size: 16 residues. CDR3 region: CAISESGPSSNYGYTF. DNA of the CDR3: TGTGCCATCAGTGAGTCCGGGCCTTCTTCTAACTATGGCTACACCTTC.

Of note for this clonotype: This could be a read error, since a much larger clone is one nucleotide away. The chain links TRBV12-3 or TRBV12-4 to TRBJ2-4; either TRBD1 or TRBD2 may fit D (5 bases each). V dropped 3 bases and J dropped 3 bases, with 18 bases sitting between them. The CDR3 is 17 residues long. CDR3 coding DNA: TGTGCCAGCAGTTTTGGTGGGGGACCAGCACGCAAAAACATTCAGTACTTC. This codes for CASSFGGGPARKNIQYF.

This clonotype was detected ten times or more. This chain links TRBV28 with TRBJ1-1; 12 bases fit TRBD1. V trimming: 2 bases; J trimming: 0 bases; junction bases outside the gene matches: 10. Germline CDR1 and CDR2: MDHEN and SYDVKM. The CDR3 runs 19 residues. CDR3 region: CASSLGTGGASLLNTEAFF. The CDR3 bases are TGTGCCAGCAGTTTAGGGACAGGGGGCGCTTCTCTCTTGAACACTGAAGCTTTCTTT.

At least ten counts were recorded for this clonotype. For the CDR3, the DNA is TGTGCCAGCAGCCGCACAAGGGGAAATTCACCCCTCCACTTT. Its translation is CASSRTRGNSPLHF. The J gene is TRBJ1-6, the V gene TRBV28, with a weak D call TRBD1 (5 bases). Germline loops: CDR1 MDHEN, CDR2 SYDVKM. V lost 6 bases to trimming and J lost 7 bases, with 13 bases between them. The CDR3 extends over 14 amino acids. Full variable domain (remainder filled in from reference TRBV28 and TRBJ1-6): DVKVTQSSRYLVKRTGEKVFLECVQDMDHENMFWYRQDPGLGLRLIYFSYDVKMKEKGDIPEGYSVSREKKERFSLILESASTNQTSMYLCASSRTRGNSPLHFGNGTRLTVT.

The chain employs TRBV7-2 and TRBJ1-1, with D unresolved. V lost 6 bases to trimming and J lost 1 base, with 12 bases between them. Looked up from germline, CDR1 is SGHTA and CDR2 is FQGNSA. This CDR3 contains 14 residues. CDR3 sequence: CASRPPGRNTEAFF. For the CDR3, the DNA is TGTGCCAGCAGGCCGCCTGGGCGGAACACTGAAGCTTTCTTT.

This clonotype has ten or more counts. The rearrangement uses TRBV4-2 and TRBJ2-1; 10 bases line up with TRBD2. The CDR3 is made up of 14 amino acids. V gave up 6 bases and J gave up 8 bases; unmatched junction bases: 7. Germline values: CDR1 LGHNA, CDR2 YNFKEQ. As DNA, the CDR3 is TGTGCCAGCAGTAAGCGGGGGGGCGAGGATGAGCAGTTCTTC. Translation gives CASSKRGGEDEQFF.

This clonotype was seen more than once but under ten times. The rearrangement joins TRBV30 to TRBJ2-5, with D possibly being TRBD1 or TRBD2 (5 bases each). The CDR3 spans 13 residues. Germline CDR1 is GTSNPN and CDR2 is SVGIG (reference sequence). Trimming pared 5 bases from V and 2 bases from J, leaving 12 bases between. CDR3: CAWALGVQETQYF. For the CDR3, the DNA is TGTGCCTGGGCCCTGGGGGTTCAAGAGACCCAGTACTTC.